Included here is one T cell receptor (beta chain) sequence, with context. This CDR3 is 14 amino acids long. The V gene end was trimmed by 3 bases and the J gene end by 3 bases; junction bases not matched to a gene: 2. Looked up from germline, CDR1 is SGHTA and CDR2 is FQGNSA. Per the original methods: The assay estimated nucleated cells by amplifying reference gene primers. Some clones are missing from TCRdb's copy, which holds only in-frame ones; the method was immunoSEQ multiplex PCR. V and J calls plus clone size are reproduced from that table; the DNA served to infer D and trimming. This table holds a few hundred thousand clones, about 87% found once. These data are taken from a study of blood T cell repertoires in COVID-19. Study-level background: T cells, B-cell-depleted T cells, or PBMCs provided the cDNA or gDNA that served as material.

The genes are TRBV7-2 and TRBJ2-7, with TRBD2 matching over 10 bases. The receptor's source is a young man who had recovered from COVID-19. Sequenced input: PBMCs or T cells enriched from blood (not recorded which). The CDR3: CASSFSGGVYEQYF. CDR3 coding DNA: TGTGCCAGCAGCTTCAGCGGGGGGGTCTACGAGCAGTACTTC.